The source of this T cell receptor beta chain is a study of blood T cell repertoires in COVID-19. The assay was immunoSEQ multiplex PCR, and TCRdb's table has in-frame clones only and misses some. The table includes a few hundred thousand clones, around 85% detected once. J gave up 1 base and V 5 bases, and 5 bases lay outside the gene matches. Germline V gives CDR1 SGHNT, CDR2 YYREEE (reference sequence). CDR3 length: 16 residues. Researchers sorted participants into cohorts using their self-reported clinical history. The rearrangement joins TRBV5-4 to TRBJ2-1, with TRBD2 matching 11 bases. What was sequenced was PBMCs or T cells enriched from blood (not recorded which). This clonotype was obtained from a man aged 35 to 55 who had recovered from COVID-19. Here the CDR3 reads CASSSGTSGSYNEQFF. DNA of the CDR3: TGTGCCAGCAGTTCAGGGACTAGCGGTTCCTACAATGAGCAGTTCTTC.